The 2 T cell receptor beta chains listed next were all sequenced from one sample in a study of blood T cell repertoires in COVID-19. Measured with immunoSEQ multiplex PCR; TCRdb has only the in-frame clones, and not every one. The sample consists of about 240,000 clones, around four fifths of them appearing once. Source material: peripheral blood. All receptors come from a woman aged 70-85 years with acute or convalescent COVID-19.

This chain joins TRBV9 and TRBJ2-1, with 10 bases identical to TRBD2. The CDR3 contains 17 residues. Germline V gives CDR1 SGDLS, CDR2 YYNGEE. Trimming took 0 bases from V and 9 from J; bases not matched to a gene: 12. CDR3 residues: CASSVAPPLAGLGEQFF. CDR3 coding DNA: TGTGCCAGCAGCGTAGCTCCCCCACTAGCGGGGTTGGGTGAGCAGTTCTTC. The full variable domain, rest sourced from reference TRBV9 and TRBJ2-1, is DSGVTQTPKHLITATGQRVTLRCSPRSGDLSVYWYQQSLDQGLQFLIQYYNGEERAKGNILERFSAQQFPDLHSELNLSSLELGDSALYFCASSVAPPLAGLGEQFFGPGTRLTVL.

Here the CDR3 DNA reads TGTGCCAGCAGCTTATCAGGGGGCAATGAGCAGTTCTTC. It specifies CASSLSGGNEQFF. The chain carries TRBV11-3 and TRBJ2-1, with 7 bases aligning to TRBD1. V shed 2 bases, J shed 6 bases, and the junction held 1 base outside the gene matches. This CDR3 spans 13 amino acids. CDR1 is SGHNT and CDR2 is YENEEA in the germline V gene.